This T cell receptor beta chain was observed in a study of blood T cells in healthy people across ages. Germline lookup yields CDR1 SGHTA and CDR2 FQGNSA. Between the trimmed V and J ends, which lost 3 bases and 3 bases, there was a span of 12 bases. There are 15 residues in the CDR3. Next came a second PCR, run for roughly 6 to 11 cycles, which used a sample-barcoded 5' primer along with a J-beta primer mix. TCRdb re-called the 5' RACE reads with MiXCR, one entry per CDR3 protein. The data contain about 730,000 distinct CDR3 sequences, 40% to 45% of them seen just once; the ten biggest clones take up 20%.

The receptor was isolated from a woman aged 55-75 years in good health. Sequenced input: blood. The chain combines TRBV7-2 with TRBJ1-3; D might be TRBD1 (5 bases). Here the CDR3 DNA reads TGTGCCAGCAGCTTGACAGTGATCCTTGGAAACACCATATATTTT. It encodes CASSLTVILGNTIYF.